Each of the 2 T cell receptor beta chains below was sequenced from the same sample in a study. Here immunoSEQ multiplex PCR was the method, and the copy in TCRdb shows in-frame clones only, minus some. Here the sample spans approximately 70,000 clones, roughly 93% being singletons. The sample taken for sequencing was PBMCs. These receptor sequences come from a man in his forties with rheumatoid arthritis.

J is TRBJ1-2 and V is TRBV7-9; TRBD1 agrees at 12 bases. The CDR3 is 16 residues long. V shed 5 bases and J 8 bases; nucleotides not matched to a gene: 12. Germline V gives CDR1 SEHNR, CDR2 FQNEAQ (reference sequence). The CDR3 loop reads CASSPFPGQGAHGYTF. Here the CDR3 DNA reads TGTGCCAGCAGCCCTTTCCCGGGACAGGGGGCCCACGGCTACACCTTC.

The chain links TRBV9 to TRBJ2-1; TRBD1 agrees at 11 bases. This CDR3 contains 16 residues. From germline, CDR1 is SGDLS and CDR2 YYNGEE. V lost 3 bases to trimming and J lost 7 bases; unmatched junction nucleotides: 9. The CDR3 bases are TGTGCCAGCAGCGGAATGGGACAGGGGGTAAATAATGAGCAGTTCTTC. It yields the protein CASSGMGQGVNNEQFF.